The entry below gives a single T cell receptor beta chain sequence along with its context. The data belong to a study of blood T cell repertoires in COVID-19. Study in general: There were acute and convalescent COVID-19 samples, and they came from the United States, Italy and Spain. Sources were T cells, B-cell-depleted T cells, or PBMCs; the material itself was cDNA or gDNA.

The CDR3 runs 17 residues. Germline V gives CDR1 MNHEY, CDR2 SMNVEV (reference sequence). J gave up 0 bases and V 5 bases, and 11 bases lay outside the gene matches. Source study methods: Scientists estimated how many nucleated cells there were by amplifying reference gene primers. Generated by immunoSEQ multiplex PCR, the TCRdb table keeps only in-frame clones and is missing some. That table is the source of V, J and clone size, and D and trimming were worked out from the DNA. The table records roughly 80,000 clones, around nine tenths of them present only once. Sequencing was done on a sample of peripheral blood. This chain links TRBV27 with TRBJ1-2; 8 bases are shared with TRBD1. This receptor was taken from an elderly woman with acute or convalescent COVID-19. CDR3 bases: TGTGCCAGCAGTCTACTCTGGGACAGGTCCGCTAACTATGGCTACACCTTC. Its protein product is CASSLLWDRSANYGYTF.